Sequencing of this T cell receptor beta chain was carried out in a study of T cell responses to AZD1222 COVID-19 vaccine. The repertoire was sequenced with immunoSEQ multiplex PCR; TCRdb's copy has only in-frame clones and lacks some. The sample includes around 170,000 clones, approximately 91% of them seen just once. The CDR3 spans 20 residues. Per germline, CDR1 LGHDT and CDR2 YNNKEL (reference sequence). Trimming at V came to 2 bases and at J to 2 bases, leaving 16 bases not matched to a gene. The genes are TRBV3-1 (or the pseudogene TRBV3-2) and TRBJ2-7, with 12 bases identical to TRBD2. The sequence came from an adult in good health. The starting material was peripheral blood, obtained on day 0 of AZD1222 vaccination. CDR3 region: CASSQNLKTSGSVRPYEQYF. In DNA form, the CDR3 reads TGTGCCAGCAGCCAAAACCTAAAGACTAGCGGGAGCGTTCGTCCCTACGAGCAGTACTTC.